This T cell receptor (beta chain) was recovered during a study of control samples from healthy donors and cancer patients. Profiled with immunoSEQ multiplex PCR; TCRdb holds only in-frame clones, not every one. Of tens of thousands of clones in the sample, more than 85% were seen once. The germline V gene encodes CDR1 LGHDT and CDR2 YNNKEL (reference sequence). The CDR3 length is 14 residues. V was pared by 2 bases and J by 4 bases, with 0 bases of the junction left unmatched. This chain connects TRBV3-1 (or the pseudogene TRBV3-2) to TRBJ2-1; 9 bases map to TRBD2. This receptor was obtained from a man aged 35 to 55 with colorectal cancer. The sequenced sample was PBMCs. CDR3 protein: CASSQLAGYNEQFF. The CDR3 DNA reads as TGTGCCAGCAGCCAACTAGCGGGGTACAATGAGCAGTTCTTC.